This is a list of T cell receptor beta chains from one sample in a study of CD8 T cells in ankylosing spondylitis. TCRdb reprocessed the 5' RACE reads with MiXCR, giving one entry per CDR3 protein. Here the sample spans under 300,000 distinct CDR3 sequences, around 11% being singletons. The material sequenced was blood, either unsorted or a sorted T cell fraction (not recorded which). The source is a male donor with ankylosing spondylitis or in good health (not recorded which). CDR3s include the opening cysteine and the closing phenylalanine or tryptophan.

CDR3 protein,J gene,V gene
CASSFLGTEAFF,TRBJ1-1,TRBV5-1
CASSPGLAELSYEQYF,TRBJ2-7,TRBV3-1
CSAPGTLYSSTDTQYF,TRBJ2-3,TRBV29-1
CSAPGGYNEQFF,TRBJ2-1,TRBV20-1
CASSRPAGSGNTIYF,TRBJ1-3,TRBV12-3/TRBV12-4
CASREGLAGPDTQYF,TRBJ2-3,TRBV5-1
CASSPERQFYYEQYF,TRBJ2-7,TRBV5-1
CASSQEMAGNTGELFF,TRBJ2-2,TRBV4-1
CASSFLGEWANVLTF,TRBJ2-6,TRBV28
CASSSHQRYGYTF,TRBJ1-2,TRBV9
CSAQGVGTLYEQYF,TRBJ2-7,TRBV20-1
CASSLRKFQETQYF,TRBJ2-5,TRBV7-8
CASSQEIPSGGTGELFF,TRBJ2-2,TRBV4-2
CATSRDSGASSYEQYF,TRBJ2-7,TRBV15
CASSLLNTRNVLTF,TRBJ2-6,TRBV5-6
CASTDSPEKLFF,TRBJ1-4,TRBV12-3/TRBV12-4
CASIPPGGVNYGYTF,TRBJ1-2,TRBV5-5
CASSAGTSVADTQYF,TRBJ2-3,TRBV7-3
CASTALQVGEQYF,TRBJ2-7,TRBV7-6
CSVEGGTDSTDTQYF,TRBJ2-3,TRBV29-1
CASSQDQGGNGYTF,TRBJ1-2,TRBV3-1
CASSLLGSGELFF,TRBJ2-2,TRBV12-3/TRBV12-4
CASSRQGRQETQYF,TRBJ2-5,TRBV25-1
CSVASSTTYEQYF,TRBJ2-7,TRBV29-1
CSATEVGADTEAFF,TRBJ1-1,TRBV20-1
CASSPPGSPGAETQYF,TRBJ2-5,TRBV9